The rows below give T cell receptor beta chains drawn from one sample of a study of early T cells in non-severe SARS-CoV-2 infection. A single record per CDR3 protein comes from TCRdb applying MiXCR to the 5' RACE reads. Of roughly 40,000 distinct CDR3 sequences in the sample, 7% to 8% were seen once. Sequencing was carried out using whole blood. The receptors stem from an adult who was a healthcare worker with PCR-confirmed SARS-CoV-2 infection or an uninfected control (not recorded which). Each CDR3 is given with its conserved first and last residue. D genes are given only for firm matches. Not all rows give a size; the values are once, few, many and, for expanded clones, a class.

j_gene	v_gene	abundance	d_gene	CDR3nt	CDR3aa
TRBJ2-7	TRBV12-3/TRBV12-4	few	NA	TGTGCCAGCAGTAACTCCCCATACAGCTACGAGCAGTACTTC	CASSNSPYSYEQYF
TRBJ1-5	TRBV27	many	NA	TGTGCCAGCAGTTTATTCTCTGGCGGGGGAAGCAATCAGCCCCAGCATTTT	CASSLFSGGGSNQPQHF
TRBJ2-1	TRBV20-1	few	TRBD1	TGCAGTGCTAGAGATCCAGACAGGGGGTCCTACAATGAGCAGTTCTTC	CSARDPDRGSYNEQFF
TRBJ2-5	TRBV27	few	TRBD1	TGTGCCAGCAGTTGGGACAGGGGGCAAGAGACCCAGTACTTC	CASSWDRGQETQYF
TRBJ1-4	TRBV12-3/TRBV12-4	few	NA	TGTGCCAGCAGCCCGGACAGTTATAATGAAAAACTGTTTTTT	CASSPDSYNEKLFF
TRBJ1-1	TRBV10-2	many	NA	TGCGCCAGTCTACAGCAGGCAAACACTGAAGCTTTCTTT	CASLQQANTEAFF
TRBJ2-7	TRBV20-1	few	TRBD1	TGCAGTGCTACTCGGCCCGGGACAGACTACGAGCAGTACTTC	CSATRPGTDYEQYF
TRBJ2-3	TRBV4-3	NA	NA	TGCGCCAGCAGCCTCCGCGAAGCTAGCACAGATACGCAGTATTTT	CASSLREASTDTQYF
TRBJ1-6	TRBV10-3	NA	TRBD1	TGTGCCATCAATGCAGGGGGCGATTCACCCCTCCACTTT	CAINAGGDSPLHF
TRBJ2-7	TRBV6-1	few	NA	TGTGCCAGCAGTGTTGTAAGCTCCTACGAGCAGTACTTC	CASSVVSSYEQYF
TRBJ2-5	TRBV28	NA	TRBD1	TGTGCCAGCAGTTTACCGAACTGGGACAGCCAAGAGACCCAGTACTTC	CASSLPNWDSQETQYF
TRBJ1-6	TRBV5-4	NA	TRBD1	TGTGCCAGCAGCTCAGGAGGGGGCAATTCACCCCTCCACTTT	CASSSGGGNSPLHF
TRBJ2-7	TRBV6-5	NA	NA	TGTGCCAGCAGTGCGTGGTTGACCTACGAGCAGTACTTC	CASSAWLTYEQYF
TRBJ1-5	TRBV19	few	NA	TGTGCCAGTAGTATCGGGTATCAGCCCCAGCATTTT	CASSIGYQPQHF
TRBJ1-1	TRBV28	NA	NA	TGTGCCAGCAGTTTCAACAGGGATGGCACTGAAGCTTTCTTT	CASSFNRDGTEAFF
TRBJ1-3	TRBV12-3/TRBV12-4	many	NA	TGTGCCAGCAGTTTACTGGACAGCCGCTCTGGAAACACCATATATTTT	CASSLLDSRSGNTIYF
TRBJ2-7	TRBV5-1	few	NA	TGCGCCAGCAGCTTGGACCGGGACGGGTACTTC	CASSLDRDGYF
TRBJ2-1	TRBV28	few	NA	TGTGCCAGCAGCATTTTATCAGGGAACGCTAATGAGCAGTTCTTC	CASSILSGNANEQFF
TRBJ1-3	TRBV9	NA	TRBD1	TGTGCCAGCAGTCCAGGGGCGACAGGGGAATACACCATATATTTT	CASSPGATGEYTIYF
TRBJ1-5	TRBV4-3	many	NA	TGCGCCAGCAGCCAAATCCTAGGGGCCAATCAGCCCCAGCATTTT	CASSQILGANQPQHF
TRBJ1-5	TRBV6-2/TRBV6-3	few	NA	TGTGCCAGCAGTTTGTCCCGAAGTGGGGCTGTTCAGCCCCAGCATTTT	CASSLSRSGAVQPQHF
TRBJ1-2	TRBV18	few	NA	TGTGCCAGCTCACCACAGGTTAACTATGGCTACACCTTC	CASSPQVNYGYTF
TRBJ2-3	TRBV7-2	few	NA	TGTGCCAGCAGCTTAGAACCAGCGGCAGATACGCAGTATTTT	CASSLEPAADTQYF
TRBJ1-4	TRBV28	many	TRBD1	TGTGCCAGCCGGGGACAGAGATTTGAAAAACTGTTTTTT	CASRGQRFEKLFF
TRBJ1-2	TRBV7-2	many	NA	TGTGCCAGCAGCCCCGGGACGGATTCCTACAATGGCTACACCTTC	CASSPGTDSYNGYTF
TRBJ1-5	TRBV5-5	NA	NA	TGTGCCAGCAGCTTGGAAGGGACACTCCAGCCCCAGCATTTT	CASSLEGTLQPQHF
TRBJ1-2	TRBV29-1	many	NA	TGCAGCGTTGTAGGGGGACCCGGCTACACCTTC	CSVVGGPGYTF
TRBJ2-3	TRBV9	NA	NA	TGTGCCAGCAGCACTGGACGGTTGTCTAGCACAGATACGCAGTATTTT	CASSTGRLSSTDTQYF
TRBJ2-1	TRBV9	few	NA	TGTGCCAGCAGCCCCGGGCTTTCCGGGAGCTCGGGCTACAATGAGCAGTTCTTC	CASSPGLSGSSGYNEQFF
TRBJ1-6	TRBV9	many	NA	TGTGCCAGCAGTCGGGAGTATAATTCACCCCTCCACTTT	CASSREYNSPLHF
TRBJ2-2	TRBV7-6	NA	NA	TGTGCCAGCAGCGAGGACACCGGGGAGCTGTTTTTT	CASSEDTGELFF
TRBJ2-1	TRBV12-3/TRBV12-4	NA	TRBD2	TGTGCCACTAGCCTCGGGGGGTCCTACAATGAGCAGTTCTTC	CATSLGGSYNEQFF
TRBJ1-3	TRBV6-5	many	NA	TGTGCCAGCAGTTTTCGGAGCTCTGGAAACACCATATATTTT	CASSFRSSGNTIYF
TRBJ2-1	TRBV6-6	many	NA	TGTGCCAGCACCCCCCGGGAACGGAACAATGAGCAGTTCTTC	CASTPRERNNEQFF
TRBJ2-1	TRBV29-1	NA	NA	TGCAGCGTTGACCGCGCTGAGCAGTTCTTC	CSVDRAEQFF
TRBJ2-2	TRBV4-3	few	TRBD1	TGCGCCAGCAGCCAGGATACAGGGGACCGGGAGCTGTTTTTT	CASSQDTGDRELFF
TRBJ1-6	TRBV18	medium-sized	NA	TGTGCCAGCTCACCGCACTTACAGGGTGCGCTAAATTCACCCCTCCACTTT	CASSPHLQGALNSPLHF
TRBJ1-1	TRBV21-1	few	NA	TGTGCCAGCCTTCCCGGGAGGGCGCGAGGAGGGACTGAAGCTTTCTTT	CASLPGRARGGTEAFF
TRBJ2-1	TRBV7-2	many	NA	TGTGCCAGCAGCTTAAACCTGTATCCCCAGCAGTTCTTC	CASSLNLYPQQFF
TRBJ1-2	TRBV12-3/TRBV12-4	few	NA	TGTGCCAGCAGTCCGAGGCGGACCACCGGAGACAGCTACACCTTC	CASSPRRTTGDSYTF
TRBJ1-4	TRBV7-6	few	NA	TGTGCCAGCAGCTTTGAGGTGGGCGTGAATGAAAAACTGTTTTTT	CASSFEVGVNEKLFF
TRBJ1-1	TRBV6-2/TRBV6-3	many	NA	TGTGCCAGCAGTTACCAGGGCGAGAACACTGAAGCTTTCTTT	CASSYQGENTEAFF
TRBJ1-4	TRBV4-3	NA	TRBD1	TGCGCCAGCAGCCAATCTCAGGGGGAAGAAAAACTGTTTTTT	CASSQSQGEEKLFF
TRBJ2-5	TRBV10-3	few	TRBD2	TGTGCCATCAGTGGCGGGGGATTCGAGACCCAGTACTTC	CAISGGGFETQYF
TRBJ2-4	TRBV29-1	few	TRBD1	TGCAGCGTTGAAACAGGGGAAAACATTCAGTACTTC	CSVETGENIQYF
TRBJ2-1	TRBV6-5	NA	TRBD1	TGTGCCAGCAGCCAGGCGGACAGGGGTCATGAGCAGTTCTTC	CASSQADRGHEQFF
TRBJ1-1	TRBV7-6	few	NA	TGTGCCAGCAGCCCCATGGCAGGCGCTGAAGCTTTCTTT	CASSPMAGAEAFF
TRBJ2-2	TRBV5-1	many	NA	TGCGCCAGCAGCATACGACAGGTTGCGACCGGGGAGCTGTTTTTT	CASSIRQVATGELFF
TRBJ2-1	TRBV29-1	NA	TRBD1	TGCAGCCACCGGGACAGGGAAGAGGGTGAGCAGTTCTTC	CSHRDREEGEQFF
TRBJ1-4	TRBV4-2	NA	TRBD1	TGTGCCAGCAGCTATGGGACAGGGTTTGAAAAACTGTTTTTT	CASSYGTGFEKLFF
TRBJ2-2	TRBV7-9	few	NA	TGTGCCAGCACTCCCCGCAGGGCTAACACCGGGGAGCTGTTTTTT	CASTPRRANTGELFF
TRBJ1-2	TRBV28	few	NA	TGTGCCAGCAGTTCCCTCGCCTATGGCTACACCTTC	CASSSLAYGYTF
TRBJ1-1	TRBV5-6	NA	NA	TGTGCCAGCAGCTTTGAGGGGAGAGGGAACACTGAAGCTTTCTTT	CASSFEGRGNTEAFF
TRBJ2-3	TRBV30	NA	NA	TGTGCCTGGGGGACTGCAGATACGCAGTATTTT	CAWGTADTQYF